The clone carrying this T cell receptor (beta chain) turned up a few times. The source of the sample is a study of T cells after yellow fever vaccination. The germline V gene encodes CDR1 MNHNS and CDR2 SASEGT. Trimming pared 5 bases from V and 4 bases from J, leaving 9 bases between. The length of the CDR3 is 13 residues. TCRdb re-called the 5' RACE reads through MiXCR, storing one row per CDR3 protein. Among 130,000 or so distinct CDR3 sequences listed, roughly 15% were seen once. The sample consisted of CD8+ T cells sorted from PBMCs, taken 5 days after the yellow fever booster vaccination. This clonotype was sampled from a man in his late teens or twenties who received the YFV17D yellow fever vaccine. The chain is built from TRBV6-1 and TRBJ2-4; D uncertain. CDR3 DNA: TGTGCCAGCAGTTCCTTCTCTAAAAACATTCAGTACTTC. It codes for CASSSFSKNIQYF.